This T cell receptor (beta chain) is from a study of T-cell reconstitution after alpha-beta-depleted transplantation in children. Overall study results and limits: Surviving thymic progenitors and recipient T cells were the source of high TCRbeta diversity at day 60 in some patients. Fresh T-cell production supplied most of the T-cell counts and diversity seen one year after transplant. In patients about two months after transplant, alpha-beta T cells reportedly arose from several hundred expanded graft clones.

This clonotype came up a few times. What it recognizes is unknown. As it was prepared, the TCRbeta library received unique molecular identifiers. TCRdb processed the PCR reads anew with MiXCR; each CDR3 protein has one entry. The table records about 400,000 distinct CDR3 sequences, 15% to 20% of them present only once. The receptor was isolated from a boy less than two years old who had a stem cell transplant for Wiskott-Aldrich syndrome, so the T cells may come from the graft donor. This specimen was PBMCs, mostly from graft donor cells, taken 360 days after TCRalphabeta/CD19-depleted stem cell transplant.

The CDR3 spells CASSPALTQETQYF. The DNA for the CDR3 is TGTGCCAGCAGCCCCGCACTGACACAAGAGACCCAGTACTTC. The chain joins TRBV7-9 to TRBJ2-5, with D uncertain. CDR1 SEHNR and CDR2 FQNEAQ come from the germline V gene (reference sequence). The CDR3 length is 14 residues. Trimming pared 5 bases from V and 2 bases from J, leaving 12 bases between.